Each of the 13 T cell receptor beta chains below was sequenced from the same sample in a study of CD8+CD57+ T cells in acquired aplastic anemia. Genomic DNA provided the template from which TCR beta VDJ and CDR3 profiles were obtained. Each CDR3 protein gets one entry after TCRdb re-called the reads with MiXCR. The data contain 150,000 or so distinct CDR3 sequences, around half of them seen just once; the ten biggest clones take up less than 3%. Individuals selected for sequencing had exhibited CD8+CD57+ cell expansion on flow cytometry. Sequenced sample: sorted CD4+, CD8+, or CD8+CD57+ T cells (not recorded which) from PBMCs. The receptors derive from a human donor with aplastic anemia.

At least ten counts were recorded for this clonotype. The rearrangement joins TRBV6-1 to TRBJ2-1, with 9 bases matching TRBD2. J lost 1 base, V lost 6 bases, and 1 base had no gene match. CDR3 length: 14 residues. Per germline, CDR1 MNHNS and CDR2 SASEGT. For the CDR3, the DNA is TGTGCCAGCAGGGCGGGAGGGTCCTACAATGAGCAGTTCTTC. Translating it yields CASRAGGSYNEQFF.

This clonotype has more than one count but fewer than ten. CDR3 loop: CSVETSASSYEQYF. CDR3 bases: TGCAGCGTTGAGACTAGCGCGAGCTCCTACGAGCAGTACTTC. This chain connects TRBV29-1 to TRBJ2-7; 8 nucleotides line up with TRBD2. V lost 3 bases and J lost 0; bases outside the gene matches: 4. CDR1 and CDR2 (germline): SQVTM, ANQGSEA. This CDR3 is 14 amino acids long.

A single count supports this clonotype. The rearrangement uses TRBV24-1 and TRBJ2-1; D unclear. Germline loops: CDR1 KGHDR, CDR2 SFDVKD. There are 14 residues in the CDR3. V shed 2 bases and J shed 8 bases, with 12 bases lying between them. CDR3 sequence: CATSDSGQRDEQFF. As DNA, the CDR3 is TGTGCCACCAGTGATTCGGGTCAACGAGATGAGCAGTTCTTC.

Notes on this clonotype: The junction departs from the called germline gene at one end, perhaps through a read error. The chain employs TRBV12-3 or TRBV12-4 and TRBJ2-1; 9 bases align to TRBD2. This CDR3 has 16 residues. The CDR3 reads CAGSLAGGPSYNEQFF. The CDR3 DNA is TGTGCCGGCAGTTTGGCGGGAGGGCCTTCCTACAACGAGCAGTTCTTC.

To note about this clonotype: A much bigger clone sits one base away, suggesting this may be a read error. The CDR3 ends on some other residue instead of the conserved phenylalanine or tryptophan, so this is likely a read error. The chain has TRBV5-4 and TRBJ2-3; D is perhaps TRBD2 (6 bases). CDR1 is SGHNT and CDR2 is YYREEE in the germline V gene (reference sequence). The CDR3 sequence is 13 residues long. Trimming left V 3 bases short and J 7 bases short, with 12 bases between. The CDR3: CASSSGGLNTQYL. The CDR3 DNA is TGTGCCAGCAGCTCCGGGGGTTTGAATACGCAGTATCTT.

The V gene is TRBV7-8, the J gene TRBJ1-2, with D unresolved. The CDR3 runs 14 residues. V lost 2 bases and J lost 6, with 13 bases in between. Germline V lookup: CDR1 SGHVS, CDR2 FQNEAQ. The CDR3 region has the DNA TGTGCCAGCAGCTTAAGGTCCGACGGAAATGGCTACACCTTC. This codes for CASSLRSDGNGYTF.

Ten or more counts support this clonotype. J is TRBJ1-2 and V is TRBV11-3; unclear D gene. The germline V gene has CDR1 SGHNT and CDR2 YENEEA. V shed 0 bases and J shed 4 bases, with 12 bases lying between them. CDR3 length equals 15 residues. This CDR3 reads CASSLDLNSVYGYTF. CDR3 DNA sequence: TGTGCCAGCAGCTTAGATTTGAACAGTGTCTATGGCTACACCTTC. Full variable domain (rest looked up from reference TRBV11-3 and TRBJ1-2): EAGVVQSPRYKIIEKKQPVAFWCNPISGHNTLYWYLQNLGQGPELLIRYENEEAVDDSQLPKDRFSAERLKGVDSTLKIQPAELGDSAVYLCASSLDLNSVYGYTFGSGTRLTVV.

Many counts were recorded for this clonotype. CDR3 region: CSAPPIRAGPNTEAFF. CDR3 bases: TGCAGTGCTCCGCCTATCCGGGCAGGGCCAAACACTGAAGCTTTCTTT. The gene calls are TRBV20-1 and TRBJ1-1; the D gene is possibly TRBD1 (5 bases). Per germline, CDR1 DFQATT and CDR2 SNEGSKA (reference sequence). Trimming left V 5 bases short and J 2 bases short, with 21 bases between. CDR3 length: 16 residues.

The V gene is TRBV20-1, the J gene TRBJ2-1; D is perhaps TRBD2 (6 bases). The germline V gene has CDR1 DFQATT and CDR2 SNEGSKA (reference sequence). This CDR3 region has 13 residues. V was pared by 6 bases and J by 4 bases, with 13 bases between. As DNA, the CDR3 is TGCAGTGCCACGACTAGACAGTACAATGAGCAGTTCTTC. Encoded protein: CSATTRQYNEQFF.

This sequence joins TRBV7-2 and TRBJ2-3, with a tentative D call TRBD2 (5 bases). The CDR3 sequence is 14 residues long. CDR1 and CDR2 from the germline V gene are SGHTA and FQGNSA. Trimming took 1 base from V and 5 from J, leaving 10 bases between them. The CDR3 region has the DNA TGTGCCAGCAGCTTAGGCCCAACTAGAGATACGCAGTATTTT. Translated: CASSLGPTRDTQYF.

This clonotype appeared once. The chain employs TRBV7-9 and TRBJ2-7; 7 bases agree with TRBD2. Germline assignment: CDR1 SEHNR and CDR2 FQNEAQ (reference sequence). This CDR3 is built from 13 residues. Trimming cost V 0 bases and J 5 bases; bases outside gene matches: 1. DNA for the CDR3: TGTGCCAGCAGCTTAGCGAGCGGGAACGAGCAGTACTTC. Residues: CASSLASGNEQYF.

In this sample, this clonotype turned up many times. This rearrangement joins TRBV9 to TRBJ1-4; the D is unclear. Between the trimmed V and J ends, which lost 5 bases and 6 bases, there was a span of 11 bases. Looked up from germline, CDR1 is SGDLS and CDR2 is YYNGEE. CDR3 length equals 13 residues. CDR3 sequence: CASSSIPYEKLFF. The CDR3 bases are TGTGCCAGCAGTTCTATACCATATGAAAAACTGTTTTTT.

The chain employs TRBV2 and TRBJ1-3; 7 bases are a match to TRBD1. CDR1 is SNHLY and CDR2 is FYNNEI in the germline V gene. The CDR3 spans 15 residues. V was clipped by 8 bases and J by 4 bases; unmatched bases: 11. CDR3 nucleotides: TGTGCCAGCCTCAACAGGGGCGTGGGGGGAAACACCATATATTTT. Encoded protein: CASLNRGVGGNTIYF.